This entry lists 18 T cell receptor beta chains sequenced from one sample in a study of monozygotic twins with cystic fibrosis. The method was immunoSEQ multiplex PCR; TCRdb's version includes in-frame clones alone and lacks a portion of them. The data hold approximately 34,000 clones, with 95% to 98% observed a single time. Sequences were obtained from blood. The source of these receptors is a girl aged 2-10 years with cystic fibrosis.

V usage is TRBV25-1 and J usage is TRBJ1-3; no definite D call. The germline V gene has CDR1 MGHDK and CDR2 SYGVNS. The CDR3 is 14 amino acids. V dropped 5 bases and J dropped 4 bases, with 12 bases sitting between them. The DNA of the CDR3 is TGTGCCAGCAGTCCGGCGGGAACGGGAAACACCATATATTTT. Protein sequence: CASSPAGTGNTIYF.

This chain joins TRBV7-9 and TRBJ2-3; perhaps TRBD1 as D (6 bases). This CDR3 is 14 amino acids long. CDR1 is SEHNR and CDR2 is FQNEAQ in the germline V gene (reference sequence). V was cut by 5 bases and J by 6 bases, with 15 bases left in between. Here the CDR3 reads CASSPRGLVDTQYF. In nucleotides, the CDR3 is TGTGCCAGCAGCCCCAGGGGTTTAGTCGATACGCAGTATTTT.

J is TRBJ1-1 and V is TRBV19; D is possibly TRBD1 (6 bases). This CDR3 has 16 residues. CDR1 LNHDA and CDR2 SQIVND come from the germline V gene (reference sequence). Trimming took off 5 bases at V and 1 base at J, with 17 bases between the two ends. Written as DNA, the CDR3 is TGTGCCAGTAGTTGGCGACGCACAGGGACGAACACTGAAGCTTTCTTT. It translates to CASSWRRTGTNTEAFF. Full variable domain (rest looked up from reference TRBV19 and TRBJ1-1): DGGITQSPKYLFRKEGQNVTLSCEQNLNHDAMYWYRQDPGQGLRLIYYSQIVNDFQKGDIAEGYSVSREKKESFPLTVTSAQKNPTAFYLCASSWRRTGTNTEAFFGQGTRLTVV.

The gene calls are TRBV29-1 and TRBJ2-2; no reliable D call. Germline-derived CDR1 and CDR2 are SQVTM and ANQGSEA. There are 13 residues in the CDR3. V lost 4 bases and J 2 bases, leaving 8 bases between the germline ends. CDR3 sequence: CSVGLRNTGELFF. For the CDR3, the DNA is TGCAGCGTTGGACTGAGAAACACCGGGGAGCTGTTTTTT.

The chain uses TRBV5-1 and TRBJ2-2; maybe TRBD2 (5 bases). The V gene's germline CDR1 is SGHRS and CDR2 YFSETQ. V lost 0 bases and J 5 bases, leaving 14 bases between the germline ends. The CDR3 runs 16 residues. The CDR3 DNA reads as TGCGCCAGCAGCTTGGCTGGGCGGCCGGGGACCGGGGAGCTGTTTTTT. It encodes CASSLAGRPGTGELFF.

This chain links TRBV5-6 with TRBJ1-1; the D is unclear. Germline CDR1 and CDR2: SGHDT and YYEEEE. The CDR3 covers 16 residues. The V gene lost 0 bases and the J gene lost 1 base, with 13 bases spanning the gap. The CDR3, as DNA: TGTGCCAGCAGCTTGGATCGTCGCACACCGAACACTGAAGCTTTCTTT. Its translation is CASSLDRRTPNTEAFF.

The chain couples TRBV14 to TRBJ2-1, with a weak D call TRBD2 (5 bases). The CDR3 runs 18 residues. V gave up 0 bases and J gave up 4 bases, with 19 bases separating them. Germline V gene lookup returns CDR1 SGHDN and CDR2 FVKESK. CDR3 DNA: TGTGCCAGCAGCCAAGACTTTAGCGTCCTCATCCGGTACAATGAGCAGTTCTTC. Amino acid sequence: CASSQDFSVLIRYNEQFF.

The CDR3: CASNYGTSFFEQFF. The CDR3, as DNA: TGTGCCAGCAACTACGGGACTAGTTTTTTTGAGCAGTTCTTC. The chain uses TRBV5-6 and TRBJ2-1; 8 bases map to TRBD2. The CDR3 is made up of 14 amino acids. Germline-derived CDR1 and CDR2 are SGHDT and YYEEEE. V was clipped by 6 bases and J by 9 bases; unmatched bases: 11. Combining the CDR3 with reference TRBV5-6 and TRBJ2-1 gives the whole variable domain DAGVTQSPTHLIKTRGQQVTLRCSPKSGHDTVSWYQQALGQGPQFIFQYYEEEERQRGNFPDRFSGHQFPNYSSELNVNALLLGDSALYLCASNYGTSFFEQFFGPGTRLTVL.

V is TRBV2 and J is TRBJ1-4, with 12 bases fitting TRBD1. This CDR3 has 18 residues. J was trimmed by 3 bases and V by 4 bases; bases with no gene match: 9. Germline V gene lookup returns CDR1 SNHLY and CDR2 FYNNEI. The CDR3 loop is CASSGLGQGAGANEKLFF. The CDR3, as DNA: TGTGCCAGCAGTGGACTGGGACAGGGGGCAGGCGCTAATGAAAAACTGTTTTTT.

This clone was counted a single time. This chain joins TRBV6-5 and TRBJ1-5; D is uncertain. The CDR3 contains 14 residues. V lost 3 bases and J lost 6, with 12 bases in between. Germline V gene sequence: CDR1 MNHEY, CDR2 SVGAGI. CDR3 in amino acids: CASSYYRVGQPQHF. CDR3 sequence (DNA): TGTGCCAGCAGTTATTATAGGGTCGGTCAGCCCCAGCATTTT.

This chain connects TRBV30 to TRBJ2-5; D call uncertain. The J call is doubtful: the DNA matches TRBJ2-7 better. The CDR3 has 16 amino acids. Germline CDR1 is GTSNPN and CDR2 is SVGIG (reference sequence). The CDR3 protein is CAWSVTLNYLSYEQYF. The CDR3 DNA is TGTGCCTGGAGTGTAACCTTGAACTACCTGAGCTACGAGCAGTACTTC.

The rearrangement joins TRBV18 to TRBJ2-7; 10 bases are shared with TRBD1. The V gene's germline CDR1 is KGHSH and CDR2 LQKENI. The CDR3 length is 14 residues. V lost 2 bases, J lost 4 bases, and 2 bases stayed unmatched. CDR3 protein: CASSPGTGEYEQYF. The CDR3 DNA sequence: TGTGCCAGCTCACCAGGGACAGGGGAGTACGAGCAGTACTTC.

This clone has a single count. The genes are TRBV6-1 and TRBJ2-2, with D possibly matching TRBD2 (5 bases). Germline V gives CDR1 MNHNS, CDR2 SASEGT. The CDR3 runs 14 residues. V was trimmed by 10 bases and J by 2 bases, leaving 14 bases between them. The CDR3 nucleotides read TGTGCCACGTCTTGGCTAGCAAACACCGGGGAGCTGTTTTTT. It yields the protein CATSWLANTGELFF.

The rearrangement joins TRBV6-4 to TRBJ1-2, with 8 bases that match TRBD1. This CDR3 has 15 residues. V dropped 4 bases and J dropped 3; count of bases not matched to a gene: 7. Per germline, CDR1 MRHNA and CDR2 SNTAGT. The DNA of the CDR3 is TGTGCCAGCAGTGGCGACAGGGGTCCCCACTATGGCTACACCTTC. It specifies CASSGDRGPHYGYTF.

The chain employs TRBV5-4 and TRBJ1-4; unclear D gene. Germline CDR1 and CDR2: SGHNT and YYREEE (reference sequence). The length of the CDR3 is 14 residues. V shed 1 base and J shed 6 bases, with 10 bases lying between them. CDR3 sequence: CASSLRGADEKLFF. The CDR3 DNA sequence: TGTGCCAGCAGCTTGCGGGGAGCGGATGAAAAACTGTTTTTT.

This clone came up once. The chain carries TRBV5-1 and TRBJ2-7; 13 bases fit TRBD2. The CDR3 contains 16 residues. V lost 3 bases, J lost 1 base, and 4 bases stayed unmatched. Germline V gene data show CDR1 as SGHRS and CDR2 as YFSETQ. The CDR3 reads CASSSLLAGGSYEQYF. In DNA, the CDR3 is TGCGCCAGCAGCTCCTTACTAGCGGGAGGGTCCTACGAGCAGTACTTC.

This clone was observed once. The V call is TRBV11-2, the J call TRBJ1-2; 8 nucleotides match TRBD1. The CDR3 runs 14 residues. Trimming removed 3 bases from V and 4 bases from J; junction bases left unmatched: 4. From germline, CDR1 is SGHAT and CDR2 FQNNGV. The CDR3 sequence: CASSFGDRFYGYTF. The CDR3 DNA reads as TGTGCCAGCAGCTTTGGGGACAGGTTCTATGGCTACACCTTC.

V is TRBV2 and J is TRBJ2-7, with D unresolved. The CDR3 is 11 residues long. Trimming pared 8 bases from V and 4 bases from J, leaving 9 bases between. Germline V gene sequence: CDR1 SNHLY, CDR2 FYNNEI. This CDR3 reads CASSWVYEQYF. CDR3 DNA: TGTGCCAGCTCTTGGGTTTACGAGCAGTACTTC.